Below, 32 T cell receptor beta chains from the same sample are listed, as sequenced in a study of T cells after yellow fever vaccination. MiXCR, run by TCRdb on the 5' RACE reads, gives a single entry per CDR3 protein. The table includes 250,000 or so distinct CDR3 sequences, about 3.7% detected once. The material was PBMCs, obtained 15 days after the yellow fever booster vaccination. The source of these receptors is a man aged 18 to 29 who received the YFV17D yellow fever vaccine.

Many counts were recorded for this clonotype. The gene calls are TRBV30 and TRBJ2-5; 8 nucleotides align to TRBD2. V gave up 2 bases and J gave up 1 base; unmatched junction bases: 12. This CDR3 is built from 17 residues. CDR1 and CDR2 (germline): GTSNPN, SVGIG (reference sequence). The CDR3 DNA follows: TGTGCCTGGAGTCCAAGATGGGGTAGCGGGATCCAAGAGACCCAGTACTTC. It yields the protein CAWSPRWGSGIQETQYF.

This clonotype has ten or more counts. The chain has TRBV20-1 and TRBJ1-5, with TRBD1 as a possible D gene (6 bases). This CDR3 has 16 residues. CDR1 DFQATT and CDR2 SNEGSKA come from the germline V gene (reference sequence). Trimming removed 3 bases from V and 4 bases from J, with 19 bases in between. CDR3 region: CSASQFQGLVNQPQHF. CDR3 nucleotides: TGCAGTGCTAGCCAATTTCAGGGGTTAGTTAATCAGCCCCAGCATTTT.

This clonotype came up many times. CDR3 in amino acids: CASSKTDRADTEAFF. DNA for the CDR3: TGTGCCAGCAGTAAGACGGACAGGGCCGACACTGAAGCTTTCTTT. The chain has TRBV2 and TRBJ1-1; 8 bases are a match to TRBD1. There are 15 residues in the CDR3. Unmatched junction bases numbered 8, after V lost 5 bases and J lost 3 bases. Germline CDR1 reads SNHLY; CDR2 reads FYNNEI.

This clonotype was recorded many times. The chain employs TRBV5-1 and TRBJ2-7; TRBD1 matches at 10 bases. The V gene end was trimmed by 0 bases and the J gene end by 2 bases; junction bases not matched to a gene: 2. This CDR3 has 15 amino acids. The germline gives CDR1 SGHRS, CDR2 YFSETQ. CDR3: CASSLVGQGAYEQYF. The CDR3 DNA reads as TGCGCCAGCAGCTTGGTAGGACAGGGGGCCTACGAGCAGTACTTC. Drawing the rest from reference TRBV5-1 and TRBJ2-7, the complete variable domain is KAGVTQTPRYLIKTRGQQVTLSCSPISGHRSVSWYQQTPGQGLQFLFEYFSETQRNKGNFPGRFSGRQFSNSRSEMNVSTLELGDSALYLCASSLVGQGAYEQYFGPGTRLTVT.

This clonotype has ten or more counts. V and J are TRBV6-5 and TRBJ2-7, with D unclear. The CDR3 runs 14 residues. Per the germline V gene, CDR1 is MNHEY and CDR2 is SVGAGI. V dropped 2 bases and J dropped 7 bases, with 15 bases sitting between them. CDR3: CASSYDQNHREQYV. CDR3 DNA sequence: TGTGCCAGCAGTTACGATCAGAACCACCGGGAGCAGTACGTC.

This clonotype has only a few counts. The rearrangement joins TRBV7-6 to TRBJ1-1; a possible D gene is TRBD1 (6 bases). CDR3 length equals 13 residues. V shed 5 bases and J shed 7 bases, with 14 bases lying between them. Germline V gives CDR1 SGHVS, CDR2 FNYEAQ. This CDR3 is CASSRTRGGEAFF. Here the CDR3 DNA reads TGTGCCAGCAGCCGGACCAGGGGTGGTGAAGCTTTCTTT.

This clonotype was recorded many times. The CDR3 coding sequence is TGCGCCAGCAGCCCCCAGGGGATCTCCTACAATGAGCAGTTCTTC. It specifies CASSPQGISYNEQFF. The V and J genes are TRBV5-1 and TRBJ2-1; D perhaps matches TRBD1 (6 bases). Germline V gene lookup returns CDR1 SGHRS and CDR2 YFSETQ. Trimming removed 4 bases at V and 0 bases at J, with 11 bases between. This CDR3 spans 15 amino acids.

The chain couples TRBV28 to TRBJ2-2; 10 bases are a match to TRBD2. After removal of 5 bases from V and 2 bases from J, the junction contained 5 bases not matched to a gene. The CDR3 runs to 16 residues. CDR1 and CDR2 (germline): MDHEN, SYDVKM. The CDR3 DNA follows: TGTGCCAGCAGTCTAGCGGGGGCAACTAACACCGGGGAGCTGTTTTTT. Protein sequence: CASSLAGATNTGELFF.

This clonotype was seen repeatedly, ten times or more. The CDR3 protein is CASSTGTGALYGYTF. The CDR3 bases are TGTGCCAGTAGTACCGGGACAGGGGCTCTATATGGCTACACCTTC. The V gene is TRBV19, the J gene TRBJ1-2; the match to TRBD1 covers 10 bases. The CDR3 length is 15 residues. Germline CDR1 LNHDA, CDR2 SQIVND (reference sequence). J gave up 5 bases and V 4 bases, and 7 bases lay outside the gene matches. Full variable domain (outside the CDR3, taken from reference TRBV19 and TRBJ1-2): DGGITQSPKYLFRKEGQNVTLSCEQNLNHDAMYWYRQDPGQGLRLIYYSQIVNDFQKGDIAEGYSVSREKKESFPLTVTSAQKNPTAFYLCASSTGTGALYGYTFGSGTRLTVV.

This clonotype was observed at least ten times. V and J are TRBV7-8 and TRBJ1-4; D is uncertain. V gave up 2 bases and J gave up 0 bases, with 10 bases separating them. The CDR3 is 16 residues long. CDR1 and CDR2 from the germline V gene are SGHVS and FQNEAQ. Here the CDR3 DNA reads TGTGCCAGCAGCTTACTAAGAATTGCAACTAATGAAAAACTGTTTTTT. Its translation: CASSLLRIATNEKLFF.

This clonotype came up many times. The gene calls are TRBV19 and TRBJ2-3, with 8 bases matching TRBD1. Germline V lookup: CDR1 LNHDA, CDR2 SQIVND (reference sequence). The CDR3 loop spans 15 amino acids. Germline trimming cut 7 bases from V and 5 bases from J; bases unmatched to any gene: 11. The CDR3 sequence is CASNPGHRGLDTQYF. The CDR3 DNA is TGTGCCAGTAACCCTGGGCACAGGGGGTTAGATACGCAGTATTTT.

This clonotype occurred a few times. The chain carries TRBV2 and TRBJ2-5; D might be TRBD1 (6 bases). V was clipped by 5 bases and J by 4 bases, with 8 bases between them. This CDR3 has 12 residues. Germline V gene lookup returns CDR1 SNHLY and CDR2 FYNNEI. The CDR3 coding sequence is TGTGCCAGCAGTCGGGACACAGAGACCCAGTACTTC. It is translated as CASSRDTETQYF.

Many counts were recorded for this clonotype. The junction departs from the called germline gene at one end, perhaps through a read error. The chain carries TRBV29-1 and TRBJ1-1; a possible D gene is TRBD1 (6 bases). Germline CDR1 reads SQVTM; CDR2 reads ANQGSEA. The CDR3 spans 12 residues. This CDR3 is CSVEEDSHLVIF. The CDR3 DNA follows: TGCAGCGTTGAAGAGGACAGCCATTTAGTTATCTTT.

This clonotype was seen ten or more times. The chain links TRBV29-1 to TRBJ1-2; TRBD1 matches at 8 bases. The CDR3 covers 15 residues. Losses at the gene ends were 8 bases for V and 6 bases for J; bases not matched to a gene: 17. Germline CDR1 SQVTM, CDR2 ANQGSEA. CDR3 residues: CSTDRGHRLTNGYTF. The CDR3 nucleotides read TGCAGCACAGACAGGGGACACCGCCTGACTAATGGCTACACCTTC.

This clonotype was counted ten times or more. CDR3 sequence reads: CASSESDGTFNEKLFF. The DNA of the CDR3 is TGTGCCAGCAGTGAATCCGATGGGACTTTTAATGAAAAACTGTTTTTT. The genes are TRBV25-1 and TRBJ1-4; weak D call: TRBD1 (5 bases). The V and J ends lost 1 base and 4 bases respectively, with 13 bases between them. In germline, CDR1 is MGHDK, CDR2 SYGVNS. The CDR3 sequence is 16 residues long.

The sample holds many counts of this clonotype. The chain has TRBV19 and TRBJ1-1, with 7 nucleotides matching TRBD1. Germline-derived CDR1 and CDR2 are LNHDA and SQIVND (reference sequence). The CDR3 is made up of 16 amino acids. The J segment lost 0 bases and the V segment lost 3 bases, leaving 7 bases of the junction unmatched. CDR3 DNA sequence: TGTGCCAGTAGTATTCGGGACAGCTACATGAACACTGAAGCTTTCTTT. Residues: CASSIRDSYMNTEAFF.

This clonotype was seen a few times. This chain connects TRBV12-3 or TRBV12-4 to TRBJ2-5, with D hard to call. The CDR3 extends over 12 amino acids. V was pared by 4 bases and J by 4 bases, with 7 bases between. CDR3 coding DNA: TGTGCCAGCAGTTCGATTCGAGAGACCCAGTACTTC. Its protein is CASSSIRETQYF.

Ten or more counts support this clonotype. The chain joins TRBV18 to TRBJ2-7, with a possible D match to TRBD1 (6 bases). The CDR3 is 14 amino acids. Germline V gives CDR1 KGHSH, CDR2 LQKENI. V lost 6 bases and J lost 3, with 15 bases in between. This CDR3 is CASSSRQESYEQYV. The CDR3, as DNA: TGTGCCAGCTCGTCCAGACAGGAGAGCTACGAGCAGTACGTC.

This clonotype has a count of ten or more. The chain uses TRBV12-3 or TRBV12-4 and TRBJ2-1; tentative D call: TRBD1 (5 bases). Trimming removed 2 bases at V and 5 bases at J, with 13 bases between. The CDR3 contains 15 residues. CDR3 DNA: TGTGCCAGCAGTTTAAGGGGTCACCCAAACAATGAGCAGTTCTTC. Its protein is CASSLRGHPNNEQFF.

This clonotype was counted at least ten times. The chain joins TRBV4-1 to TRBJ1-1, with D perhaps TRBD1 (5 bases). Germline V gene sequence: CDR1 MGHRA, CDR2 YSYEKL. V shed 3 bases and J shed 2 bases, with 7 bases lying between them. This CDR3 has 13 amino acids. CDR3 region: CASSHQGNTEAFF. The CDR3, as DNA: TGCGCCAGCAGCCACCAGGGAAACACTGAAGCTTTCTTT.

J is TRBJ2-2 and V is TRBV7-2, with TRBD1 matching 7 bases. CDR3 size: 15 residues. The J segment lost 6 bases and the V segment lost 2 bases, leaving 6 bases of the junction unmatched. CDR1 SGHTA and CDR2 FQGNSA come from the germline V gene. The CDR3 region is CASSLWGQISGELFF. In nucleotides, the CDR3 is TGTGCCAGCAGCTTATGGGGACAGATCTCCGGGGAGCTGTTTTTT. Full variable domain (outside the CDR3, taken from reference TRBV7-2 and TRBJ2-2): GAGVSQSPSNKVTEKGKDVELRCDPISGHTALYWYRQSLGQGLEFLIYFQGNSAPDKSGLPSDRFSAERTGGSVSTLTIQRTQQEDSAVYLCASSLWGQISGELFFGEGSRLTVL.

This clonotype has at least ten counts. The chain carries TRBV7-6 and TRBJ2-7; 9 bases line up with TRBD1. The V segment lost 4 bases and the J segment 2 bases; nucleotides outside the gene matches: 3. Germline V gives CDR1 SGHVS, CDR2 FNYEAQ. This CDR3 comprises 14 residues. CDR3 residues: CASSSGQGTYEQYV. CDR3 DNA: TGTGCCAGCAGCTCGGGACAGGGAACCTACGAGCAGTACGTC.

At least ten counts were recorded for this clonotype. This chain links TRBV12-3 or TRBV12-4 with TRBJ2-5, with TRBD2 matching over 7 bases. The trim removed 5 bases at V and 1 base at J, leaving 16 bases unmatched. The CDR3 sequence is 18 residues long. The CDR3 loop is CASSPRRRGMLLQETQYF. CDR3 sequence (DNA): TGTGCCAGCAGTCCCCGGCGGCGGGGGATGTTACTCCAAGAGACCCAGTACTTC.

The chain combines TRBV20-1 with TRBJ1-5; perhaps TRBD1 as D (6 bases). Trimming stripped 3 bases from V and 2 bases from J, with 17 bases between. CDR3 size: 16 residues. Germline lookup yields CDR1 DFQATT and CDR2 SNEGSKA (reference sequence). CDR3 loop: CSASLGGPGGNQPQHF. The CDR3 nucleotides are TGCAGTGCTAGTCTGGGGGGGCCCGGCGGCAATCAGCCCCAGCATTTT.

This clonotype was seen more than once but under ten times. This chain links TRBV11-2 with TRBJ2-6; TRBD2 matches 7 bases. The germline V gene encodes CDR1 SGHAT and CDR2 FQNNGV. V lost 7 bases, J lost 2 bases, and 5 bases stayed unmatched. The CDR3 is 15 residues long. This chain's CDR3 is CASKGGSPGANVLTF. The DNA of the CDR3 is TGTGCCAGCAAGGGAGGGTCCCCTGGGGCCAACGTCCTGACTTTC.

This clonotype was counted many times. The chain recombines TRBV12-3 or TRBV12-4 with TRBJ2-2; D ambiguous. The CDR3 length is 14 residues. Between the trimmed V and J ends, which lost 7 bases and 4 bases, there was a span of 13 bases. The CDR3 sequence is CASKPRTGTGELFF. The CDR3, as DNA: TGTGCCAGCAAACCCCGGACGGGCACCGGGGAGCTGTTTTTT.

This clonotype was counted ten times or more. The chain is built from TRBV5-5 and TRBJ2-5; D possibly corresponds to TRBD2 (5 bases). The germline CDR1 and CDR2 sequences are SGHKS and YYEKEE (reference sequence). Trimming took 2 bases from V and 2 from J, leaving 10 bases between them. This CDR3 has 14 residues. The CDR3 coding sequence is TGTGCCAGCAGCTTCCCGGGAAGACAAGAGACCCAGTACTTC. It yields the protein CASSFPGRQETQYF.

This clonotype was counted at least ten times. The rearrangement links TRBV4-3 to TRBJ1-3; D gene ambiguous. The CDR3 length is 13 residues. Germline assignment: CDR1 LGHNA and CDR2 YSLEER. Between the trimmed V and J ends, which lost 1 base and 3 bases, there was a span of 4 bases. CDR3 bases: TGCGCCAGCAGCCAAGTCAGTGGAAACACCATATATTTT. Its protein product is CASSQVSGNTIYF.

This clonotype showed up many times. The CDR3 is CASSPRRLTDTQYF. The CDR3 DNA follows: TGTGCCAGCAGTCCGAGGCGGTTAACAGATACGCAGTATTTT. The chain links TRBV6-2 or TRBV6-3 to TRBJ2-3; D unclear. Deletions cut 5 bases from V and 3 bases from J, with 12 bases between. The CDR3 is 14 amino acids. Germline V gene sequence: CDR1 MNHEY, CDR2 SVGEGT.

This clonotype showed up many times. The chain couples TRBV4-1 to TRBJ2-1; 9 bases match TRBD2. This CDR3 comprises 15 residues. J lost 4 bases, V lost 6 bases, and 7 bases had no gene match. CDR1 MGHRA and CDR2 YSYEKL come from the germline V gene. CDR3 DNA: TGCGCCAGCAGGCCAGCGGGGGGACTTTACAATGAGCAGTTCTTC. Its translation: CASRPAGGLYNEQFF.

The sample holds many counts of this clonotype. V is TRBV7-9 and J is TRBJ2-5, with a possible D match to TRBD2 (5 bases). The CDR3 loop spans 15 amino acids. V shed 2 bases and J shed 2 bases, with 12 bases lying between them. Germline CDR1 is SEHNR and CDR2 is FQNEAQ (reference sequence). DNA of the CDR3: TGTGCCAGCAGCTTATATGGTCTAGCACAAGAGACCCAGTACTTC. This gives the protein CASSLYGLAQETQYF.

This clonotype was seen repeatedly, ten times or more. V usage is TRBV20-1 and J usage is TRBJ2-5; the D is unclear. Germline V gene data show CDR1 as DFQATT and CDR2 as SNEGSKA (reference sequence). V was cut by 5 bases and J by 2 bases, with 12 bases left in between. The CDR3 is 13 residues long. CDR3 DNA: TGCAGTGCTTCGTCGATGGGTCAAGAGACCCAGTACTTC. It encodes CSASSMGQETQYF.